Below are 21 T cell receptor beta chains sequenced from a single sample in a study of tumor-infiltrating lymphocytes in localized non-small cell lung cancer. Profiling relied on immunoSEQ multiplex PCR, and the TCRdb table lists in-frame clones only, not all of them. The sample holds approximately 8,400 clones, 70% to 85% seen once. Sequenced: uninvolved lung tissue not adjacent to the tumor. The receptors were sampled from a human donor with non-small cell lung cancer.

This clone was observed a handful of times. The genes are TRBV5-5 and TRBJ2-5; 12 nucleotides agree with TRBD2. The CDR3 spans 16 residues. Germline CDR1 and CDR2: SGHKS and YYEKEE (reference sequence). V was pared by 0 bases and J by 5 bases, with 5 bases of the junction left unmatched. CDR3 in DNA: TGTGCCAGCAGCTTGGAGCTAGCGGGAGGGCGGGAGACCCAGTACTTC. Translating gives CASSLELAGGRETQYF.

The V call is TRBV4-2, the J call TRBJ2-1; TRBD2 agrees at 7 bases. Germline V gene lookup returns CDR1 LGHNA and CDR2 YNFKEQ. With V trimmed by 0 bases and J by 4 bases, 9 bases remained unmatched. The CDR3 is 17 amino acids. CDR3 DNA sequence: TGTGCCAGCAGCCAAGAGGGCGGCGGGAGAGGATACAATGAGCAGTTCTTC. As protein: CASSQEGGGRGYNEQFF.

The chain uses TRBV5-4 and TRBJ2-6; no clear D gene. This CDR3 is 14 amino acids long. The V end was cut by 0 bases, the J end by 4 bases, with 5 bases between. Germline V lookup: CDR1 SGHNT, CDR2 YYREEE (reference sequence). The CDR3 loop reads CASSLDTGANVLTF. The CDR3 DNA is TGTGCCAGCAGCTTGGATACCGGGGCCAACGTCCTGACTTTC. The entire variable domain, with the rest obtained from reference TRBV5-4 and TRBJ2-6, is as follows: ETGVTQSPTHLIKTRGQQVTLRCSSQSGHNTVSWYQQALGQGPQFIFQYYREEENGRGNFPPRFSGLQFPNYSSELNVNALELDDSALYLCASSLDTGANVLTFGAGSRLTVL.

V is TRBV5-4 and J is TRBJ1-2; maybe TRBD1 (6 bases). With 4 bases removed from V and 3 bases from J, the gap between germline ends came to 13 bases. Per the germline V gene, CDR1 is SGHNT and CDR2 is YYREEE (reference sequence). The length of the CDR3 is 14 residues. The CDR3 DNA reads TGTGCCAGCAGCGGTAACGCAGGGGACTATGGCTACACCTTC. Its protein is CASSGNAGDYGYTF.

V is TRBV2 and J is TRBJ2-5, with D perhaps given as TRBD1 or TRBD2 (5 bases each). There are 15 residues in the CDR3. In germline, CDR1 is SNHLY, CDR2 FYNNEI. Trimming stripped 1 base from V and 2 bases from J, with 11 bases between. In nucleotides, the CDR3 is TGTGCCAGCAGTGAAGTTCAAGGGACGCAAGAGACCCAGTACTTC. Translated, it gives CASSEVQGTQETQYF. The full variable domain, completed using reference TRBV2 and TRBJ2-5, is EPEVTQTPSHQVTQMGQEVILRCVPISNHLYFYWYRQILGQKVEFLVSFYNNEISEKSEIFDDQFSVERPDGSNFTLKIRSTKLEDSAMYFCASSEVQGTQETQYFGPGTRLLVL.

The CDR3 loop reads CASSPGQGGYIQYF. CDR3 sequence (DNA): TGCGCCAGCAGCCCCGGACAGGGGGGATACATTCAGTACTTC. The chain employs TRBV5-1 and TRBJ2-4, with 10 bases aligning to TRBD1. The V gene's germline CDR1 is SGHRS and CDR2 YFSETQ. CDR3 length: 14 amino acids. V lost 4 bases, J lost 8 bases, and 6 bases stayed unmatched.

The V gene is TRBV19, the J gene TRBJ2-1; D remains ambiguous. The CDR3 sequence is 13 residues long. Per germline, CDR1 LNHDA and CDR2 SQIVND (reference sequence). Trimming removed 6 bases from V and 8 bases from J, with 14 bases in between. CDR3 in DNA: TGTGCCAGTAGCTTAGGCCGCCGCGATGAGCAGTTCTTC. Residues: CASSLGRRDEQFF.

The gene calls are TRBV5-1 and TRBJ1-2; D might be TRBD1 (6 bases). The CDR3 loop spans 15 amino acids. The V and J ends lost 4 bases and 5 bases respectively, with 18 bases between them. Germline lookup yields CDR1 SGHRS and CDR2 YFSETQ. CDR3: CASSTQGGRGYGYTF. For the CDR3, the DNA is TGCGCCAGCAGCACCCAAGGGGGGCGAGGGTATGGCTACACCTTC. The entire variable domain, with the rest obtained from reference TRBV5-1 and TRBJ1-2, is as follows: KAGVTQTPRYLIKTRGQQVTLSCSPISGHRSVSWYQQTPGQGLQFLFEYFSETQRNKGNFPGRFSGRQFSNSRSEMNVSTLELGDSALYLCASSTQGGRGYGYTFGSGTRLTVV.

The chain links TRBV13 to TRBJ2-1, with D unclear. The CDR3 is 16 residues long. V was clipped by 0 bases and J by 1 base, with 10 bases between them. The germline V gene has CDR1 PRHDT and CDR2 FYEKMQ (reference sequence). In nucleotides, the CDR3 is TGTGCCAGCAGCTTAGGGGTTGGCGGTTCCTACAATGAGCAGTTCTTC. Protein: CASSLGVGGSYNEQFF.

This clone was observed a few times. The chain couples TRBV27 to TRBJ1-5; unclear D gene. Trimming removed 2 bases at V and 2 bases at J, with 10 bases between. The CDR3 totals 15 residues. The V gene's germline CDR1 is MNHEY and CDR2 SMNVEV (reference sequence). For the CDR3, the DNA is TGTGCCAGCAGTTTAGCTGGGTTTGGCAATCAGCCCCAGCATTTT. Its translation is CASSLAGFGNQPQHF.

The CDR3: CASSQRGSFAGGNLNNEQFF. The CDR3 coding sequence is TGTGCCAGCAGTCAACGGGGGAGTTTCGCGGGAGGGAACCTAAACAATGAGCAGTTCTTC. The chain is built from TRBV28 and TRBJ2-1, with TRBD2 matching 9 bases. The germline gives CDR1 MDHEN, CDR2 SYDVKM. V gave up 5 bases and J gave up 5 bases; unmatched junction bases: 22. The CDR3 covers 20 residues.

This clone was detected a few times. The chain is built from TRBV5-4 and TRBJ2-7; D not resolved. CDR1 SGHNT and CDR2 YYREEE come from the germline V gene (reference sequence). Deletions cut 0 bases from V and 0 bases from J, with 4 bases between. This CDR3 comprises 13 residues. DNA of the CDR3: TGTGCCAGCAGCTTGGCAGGCTCCTACGAGCAGTACTTC. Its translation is CASSLAGSYEQYF. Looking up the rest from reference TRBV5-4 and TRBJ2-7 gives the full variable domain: ETGVTQSPTHLIKTRGQQVTLRCSSQSGHNTVSWYQQALGQGPQFIFQYYREEENGRGNFPPRFSGLQFPNYSSELNVNALELDDSALYLCASSLAGSYEQYFGPGTRLTVT.

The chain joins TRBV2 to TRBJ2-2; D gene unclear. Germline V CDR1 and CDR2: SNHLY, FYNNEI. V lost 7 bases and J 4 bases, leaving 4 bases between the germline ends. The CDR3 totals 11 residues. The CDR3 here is CASTGTGELFF. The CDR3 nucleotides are TGTGCCAGCACAGGCACCGGGGAGCTGTTTTTT.

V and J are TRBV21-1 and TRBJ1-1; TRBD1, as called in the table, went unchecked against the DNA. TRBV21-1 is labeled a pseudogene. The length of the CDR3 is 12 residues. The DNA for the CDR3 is TGTGCCAGCAGCAAAGCGGCCAGTGAAGCTTTCTTT. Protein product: CASSKAASEAFF.

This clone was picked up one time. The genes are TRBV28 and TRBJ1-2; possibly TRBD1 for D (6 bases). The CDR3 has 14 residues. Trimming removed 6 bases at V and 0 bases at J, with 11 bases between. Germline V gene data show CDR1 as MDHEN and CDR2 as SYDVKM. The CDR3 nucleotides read TGTGCCAGCAGGAGGACAGCCTCTAACTATGGCTACACCTTC. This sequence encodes CASRRTASNYGYTF.

Here the CDR3 reads CATSPRGGYGSTDTQYF. CDR3 DNA sequence: TGTGCCACCAGCCCTAGAGGTGGTTACGGCTCCACAGATACGCAGTATTTT. The chain joins TRBV15 to TRBJ2-3; the D is unclear. Germline CDR1 and CDR2: LNHNV and YYDKDF (reference sequence). The CDR3 runs to 17 residues. Trimming stripped 5 bases from V and 2 bases from J, with 20 bases between. The full variable domain, its missing parts supplied by reference TRBV15 and TRBJ2-3, is DAMVIQNPRYQVTQFGKPVTLSCSQTLNHNVMYWYQQKSSQAPKLLFHYYDKDFNNEADTPDNFQSRRPNTSFCFLDIRSPGLGDTAMYLCATSPRGGYGSTDTQYFGPGTRLTVL.

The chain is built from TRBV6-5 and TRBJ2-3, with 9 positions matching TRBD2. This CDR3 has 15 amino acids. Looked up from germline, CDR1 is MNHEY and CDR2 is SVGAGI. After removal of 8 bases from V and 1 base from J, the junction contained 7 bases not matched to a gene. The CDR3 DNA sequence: TGTGCCAGCTGCCCACTAGCGGGTTGCACAGATACGCAGTATTTT. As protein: CASCPLAGCTDTQYF.

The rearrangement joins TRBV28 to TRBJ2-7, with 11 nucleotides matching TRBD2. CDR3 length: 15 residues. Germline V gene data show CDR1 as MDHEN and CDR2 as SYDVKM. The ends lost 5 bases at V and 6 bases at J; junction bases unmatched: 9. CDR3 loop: CASSQNSGRAFEQYF. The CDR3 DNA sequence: TGTGCCAGCAGTCAGAATAGCGGGAGGGCCTTCGAGCAGTACTTC.

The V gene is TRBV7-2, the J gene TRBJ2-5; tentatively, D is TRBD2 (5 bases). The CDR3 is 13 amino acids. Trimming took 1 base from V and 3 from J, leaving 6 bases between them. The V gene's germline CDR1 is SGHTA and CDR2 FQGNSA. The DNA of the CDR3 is TGTGCCAGCAGCTTAGTAGCGAAAGAGACCCAGTACTTC. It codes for CASSLVAKETQYF. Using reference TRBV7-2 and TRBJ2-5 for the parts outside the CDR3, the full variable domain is GAGVSQSPSNKVTEKGKDVELRCDPISGHTALYWYRQSLGQGLEFLIYFQGNSAPDKSGLPSDRFSAERTGGSVSTLTIQRTQQEDSAVYLCASSLVAKETQYFGPGTRLLVL.

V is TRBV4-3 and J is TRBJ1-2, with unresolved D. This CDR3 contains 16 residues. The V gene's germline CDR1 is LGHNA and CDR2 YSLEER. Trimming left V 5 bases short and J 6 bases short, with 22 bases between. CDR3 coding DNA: TGCGCCAGCAGCTACGGAGACATCTCCTTAAGGGATGGCTACACCTTC. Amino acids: CASSYGDISLRDGYTF.

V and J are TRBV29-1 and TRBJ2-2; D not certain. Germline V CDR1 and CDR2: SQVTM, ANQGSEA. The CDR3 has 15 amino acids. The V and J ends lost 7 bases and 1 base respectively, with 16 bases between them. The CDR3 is CSASANQMNTGELFF. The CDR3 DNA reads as TGCAGCGCTTCAGCCAACCAAATGAACACCGGGGAGCTGTTTTTT.